Following are 20 T cell receptor beta chains from one sample sequenced in a study of cytomegalovirus exposure and HLA in healthy donors (dated by TCRdb to about 2017). The receptor library was made with the immunoSEQ multiplex PCR assay. The multiplex PCR relied on a mix of 60 forward primers for TCR Vbeta segments and 13 reverse primers for TCR Jbeta segments. Not all clones reach the TCRdb copy of this immuneACCESS table, which keeps in-frame sequences only. Checked studies attribute under half of the gap to unresolved V genes and leave the rest unexplained. The sample table holds more than 75,000 clones, of which 90% were seen once. Roughly 2.2% of the sample comes from the top ten. The source material was PBMCs. The receptors were gathered from a man younger than 35 in good health and CMV-seronegative.

This clone has only one observation. V and J are TRBV29-1 and TRBJ1-4, with a weak D call TRBD1 (6 bases). The ends were cut back, 6 bases at V and 7 bases at J, with 18 bases in the middle. Germline V CDR1 and CDR2: SQVTM, ANQGSEA. CDR3 length equals 14 residues. The CDR3, as DNA: TGCAGCGTCCGGAAGGGGGGGGAGGCTGAAAAACTGTTTTTT. Its translation: CSVRKGGEAEKLFF.

In DNA form, the CDR3 reads TGTGCCAGCAGTCCTGAGCGGGGAAGCTCCTACGAGCAGTACTTC. The encoded protein is CASSPERGSSYEQYF. The chain links TRBV28 to TRBJ2-5; 7 bases map to TRBD2. The DNA end favors TRBJ2-7, so the J call may be wrong. Germline assignment: CDR1 MDHEN and CDR2 SYDVKM. This CDR3 spans 15 amino acids.

The rearrangement joins TRBV27 to TRBJ1-3, with D perhaps TRBD1 (5 bases). Trimming removed 5 bases from V and 0 bases from J, with 11 bases in between. The length of the CDR3 is 15 residues. Germline V gene lookup returns CDR1 MNHEY and CDR2 SMNVEV (reference sequence). In DNA, the CDR3 is TGTGCCAGCAGTCCAACAGGAAACTCTGGAAACACCATATATTTT. Amino acids: CASSPTGNSGNTIYF.

J is TRBJ2-1 and V is TRBV19; D perhaps matches TRBD2 (5 bases). From germline, CDR1 is LNHDA and CDR2 SQIVND (reference sequence). This CDR3 region has 14 residues. The V end lost 6 bases, the J end lost 7 bases, and 16 bases lay between the germline ends. CDR3: CASREASGWNEQFF. CDR3 in DNA: TGTGCCAGTAGGGAGGCTTCGGGGTGGAATGAGCAGTTCTTC.

The CDR3 is CASSLGTGPTYEQYF. The CDR3 DNA reads as TGTGCCAGCTCACTCGGGACAGGGCCCACCTACGAGCAGTACTTC. The rearrangement links TRBV18 to TRBJ2-7; 9 nucleotides match TRBD1. Trimming at V came to 4 bases and at J to 2 bases, leaving 6 bases not matched to a gene. The CDR3 length is 15 residues. Germline V gene data show CDR1 as KGHSH and CDR2 as LQKENI. Full variable domain (rest looked up from reference TRBV18 and TRBJ2-7): NAGVMQNPRHLVRRRGQEARLRCSPMKGHSHVYWYRQLPEEGLKFMVYLQKENIIDESGMPKERFSAEFPKEGPSILRIQQVVRGDSAAYFCASSLGTGPTYEQYFGPGTRLTVT.

The rearrangement uses TRBV5-1 and TRBJ2-2; 8 bases align to TRBD2. Trimming removed 1 base from V and 4 bases from J; junction bases left unmatched: 6. CDR1 is SGHRS and CDR2 is YFSETQ in the germline V gene. The CDR3 covers 16 residues. The chain's CDR3 is CASSLISGTTTGELFF. The CDR3 bases are TGCGCCAGCAGCTTGATTAGCGGGACGACCACCGGGGAGCTGTTTTTT.

This chain uses TRBV7-2 with TRBJ2-2; TRBD2 matches at 8 bases. The CDR3 length is 15 residues. Germline loops: CDR1 SGHTA, CDR2 FQGNSA. V trimming: 6 bases; J trimming: 5 bases; junction bases outside the gene matches: 8. In nucleotides, the CDR3 is TGTGCCAGCAGGACGCGGGGGGTGGAAACCGGGGAGCTGTTTTTT. It codes for CASRTRGVETGELFF. The full variable domain, in which reference TRBV7-2 and TRBJ2-2 provide the parts outside the CDR3, is GAGVSQSPSNKVTEKGKDVELRCDPISGHTALYWYRQSLGQGLEFLIYFQGNSAPDKSGLPSDRFSAERTGGSVSTLTIQRTQQEDSAVYLCASRTRGVETGELFFGEGSRLTVL.

The chain couples TRBV6-1 to TRBJ1-1; weak D call: TRBD1 (5 bases). V was shortened by 1 base and J by 3 bases, with 9 bases between the two germline ends. Germline V gives CDR1 MNHNS, CDR2 SASEGT. This CDR3 region has 14 residues. The CDR3 region is CASSEGGWDTEAFF. CDR3 nucleotide sequence: TGTGCCAGCAGTGAAGGGGGCTGGGACACTGAAGCTTTCTTT.

As regards this clone: This same CDR3 is encoded by further DNA sequences in the sample. The chain links TRBV28 to TRBJ2-5; the match to TRBD1 covers 8 bases. The junction had 7 bases not matched to a gene; V was cut back by 4 bases and J by 0 bases. CDR3 size: 16 residues. The germline V gene has CDR1 MDHEN and CDR2 SYDVKM. The CDR3: CASSSRTGKYQETQYF. The CDR3 DNA sequence: TGTGCCAGCAGTTCGCGGACAGGGAAGTACCAAGAGACCCAGTACTTC. Together with reference TRBV28 and TRBJ2-5, the CDR3 gives the full variable domain: DVKVTQSSRYLVKRTGEKVFLECVQDMDHENMFWYRQDPGLGLRLIYFSYDVKMKEKGDIPEGYSVSREKKERFSLILESASTNQTSMYLCASSSRTGKYQETQYFGPGTRLLVL.

This chain links TRBV29-1 with TRBJ2-1; D remains unclear. Germline lookup yields CDR1 SQVTM and CDR2 ANQGSEA. The V and J ends lost 2 bases and 2 bases respectively, with 10 bases between them. There are 14 residues in the CDR3. The CDR3, as DNA: TGCAGCGTTGAACCTGACTGGCCCTACAATGAGCAGTTCTTC. Translated, it gives CSVEPDWPYNEQFF.

This clone was counted a single time. The chain employs TRBV7-3 and TRBJ2-1; 7 bases map to TRBD2. V gave up 3 bases and J gave up 8 bases; unmatched junction bases: 7. CDR1 is SGHTA and CDR2 is FQGTGA in the germline V gene. The CDR3 runs 14 residues. CDR3 nucleotides: TGTGCCAGCAGCTTTCTTGGCGGGAGCTATGAGCAGTTCTTC. It yields the protein CASSFLGGSYEQFF.

The chain carries TRBV9 and TRBJ2-1; 8 bases map to TRBD2. Losses at the gene ends were 0 bases for V and 2 bases for J; bases not matched to a gene: 4. The CDR3 covers 16 residues. CDR1 is SGDLS, CDR2 YYNGEE, per germline. CDR3: CASSVGGGTTYNEQFF. DNA of the CDR3: TGTGCCAGCAGCGTAGGCGGGGGGACGACCTACAATGAGCAGTTCTTC.

This chain connects TRBV6-6 to TRBJ2-7; perhaps TRBD2 as D (6 bases). Per the germline V gene, CDR1 is MNHNY and CDR2 is SVGAGI (reference sequence). This CDR3 spans 14 amino acids. V was cut by 6 bases and J by 2 bases, with 14 bases left in between. The CDR3 loop is CASRPRGSTYEQYF. CDR3 nucleotides: TGTGCCAGCAGACCCCGGGGGTCTACCTACGAGCAGTACTTC.

The gene calls are TRBV15 and TRBJ2-1, with TRBD2 matching over 8 bases. Germline V gene data show CDR1 as LNHNV and CDR2 as YYDKDF (reference sequence). CDR3 length: 17 residues. With 5 bases clipped from V and 3 bases from J, the junction kept 12 bases outside the gene matches. This chain's CDR3 is CATSDLGREVLYNEQFF. CDR3 nucleotides: TGTGCCACCAGCGACCTGGGGCGGGAGGTTCTCTACAATGAGCAGTTCTTC.

Concerning this clone: Since no conserved phenylalanine or tryptophan closes the CDR3, a read error is the likely cause. CDR3 sequence (DNA): TGTGCCAGCAGTCGACGGGAAGACGATGGCTACACCCTC. This gives the protein CASSRREDDGYTL. The V call is TRBV7-9, the J call TRBJ1-2; D gene ambiguous. The CDR3 consists of 13 residues. The germline V gene encodes CDR1 SEHNR and CDR2 FQNEAQ (reference sequence). Between the trimmed V and J ends, which lost 6 bases and 6 bases, there was a span of 14 bases.

V and J are TRBV29-1 and TRBJ2-1; 8 nucleotides line up with TRBD2. With V trimmed by 4 bases and J by 1 base, 6 bases remained unmatched. Germline V lookup: CDR1 SQVTM, CDR2 ANQGSEA. The CDR3 runs 15 residues. CDR3 nucleotide sequence: TGCAGCGTTGGGGGGGAGCGGGGGTCCTACAATGAGCAGTTCTTC. Translating it yields CSVGGERGSYNEQFF.

This clone was seen a handful of times. This chain uses TRBV7-9 with TRBJ1-1; TRBD1 is a possible D gene (5 bases). The CDR3 covers 12 residues. The germline gives CDR1 SEHNR, CDR2 FQNEAQ (reference sequence). The CDR3 here is CSSGGMNTEAFF. Here the CDR3 DNA reads TGTTCCTCGGGGGGAATGAACACTGAAGCTTTCTTT.

V is TRBV7-8 and J is TRBJ2-7, with 7 positions matching TRBD2. The V and J ends lost 0 bases and 0 bases, in that order; junction bases with no gene match: 5. The CDR3 runs 16 residues. Germline V gene lookup returns CDR1 SGHVS and CDR2 FQNEAQ. CDR3 bases: TGTGCCAGCAGCTTAGCGGTCGGGACTAACTCCTACGAGCAGTACTTC. It codes for CASSLAVGTNSYEQYF.

In its sample, this clone was seen a few times. The V call is TRBV19, the J call TRBJ2-5; D gene uncertain. The germline V gene encodes CDR1 LNHDA and CDR2 SQIVND (reference sequence). There are 13 residues in the CDR3. With 3 bases removed from V and 3 bases from J, the gap between germline ends came to 8 bases. The CDR3 loop reads CASSISHKETQYF. CDR3 nucleotides: TGTGCCAGTAGTATCTCACATAAAGAGACCCAGTACTTC. Filled out from reference TRBV19 and TRBJ2-5, the complete variable domain reads DGGITQSPKYLFRKEGQNVTLSCEQNLNHDAMYWYRQDPGQGLRLIYYSQIVNDFQKGDIAEGYSVSREKKESFPLTVTSAQKNPTAFYLCASSISHKETQYFGPGTRLLVL.

The chain combines TRBV28 with TRBJ1-1, with D possibly matching TRBD1 (5 bases). Germline V gives CDR1 MDHEN, CDR2 SYDVKM. The CDR3 is made up of 14 amino acids. The V and J ends lost 6 bases and 5 bases respectively, with 16 bases between them. This CDR3 is CASSRGGGPTEAFF. As DNA, the CDR3 is TGTGCCAGCAGCCGCGGGGGGGGACCGACTGAAGCTTTCTTT.